These 5 T cell receptor beta chains originate from one sample sequenced in a study of shared clonotypes between healthy human individuals. Libraries were prepared by immunoSEQ multiplex PCR; TCRdb keeps only in-frame clonotypes and omits some of them. The data show 450,000 to 500,000 clones, 70% to 85% seen once. The sequenced sample consisted of PBMCs. The source is a woman in her thirties or forties in good health. Some clones in this sample may be carry-over from other donors' samples.

The chain is built from TRBV5-4 and TRBJ2-7; D possibly corresponds to TRBD1 (6 bases). The CDR3 is 16 amino acids. Between the trimmed V and J ends, which lost 2 bases and 4 bases, there was a span of 19 bases. Germline values: CDR1 SGHNT, CDR2 YYREEE (reference sequence). CDR3 nucleotide sequence: TGTGCCAGCAGCTTCTCCGGGATGGGGACAAGGTACGAGCAGTACTTC. Amino acid sequence: CASSFSGMGTRYEQYF.

The chain links TRBV9 to TRBJ2-2; 8 positions agree with TRBD1. The germline gives CDR1 SGDLS, CDR2 YYNGEE. The CDR3 contains 14 residues. Trimming cost V 3 bases and J 4 bases; bases outside gene matches: 2. CDR3 protein: CASSATGATGELFF. The CDR3 DNA follows: TGTGCCAGCAGCGCGACAGGGGCCACCGGGGAGCTGTTTTTT.

The rearrangement uses TRBV28 and TRBJ2-7, with a tentative D call TRBD1 (6 bases). Germline V gene lookup returns CDR1 MDHEN and CDR2 SYDVKM. V lost 4 bases to trimming and J lost 0 bases, with 16 bases between them. The CDR3 totals 16 residues. The CDR3 reads CASSSPGTLSSYEQYF. CDR3 DNA sequence: TGTGCCAGCAGTTCCCCCGGGACACTCTCCTCCTACGAGCAGTACTTC. The variable domain in full, with the rest retrieved from reference TRBV28 and TRBJ2-7, is DVKVTQSSRYLVKRTGEKVFLECVQDMDHENMFWYRQDPGLGLRLIYFSYDVKMKEKGDIPEGYSVSREKKERFSLILESASTNQTSMYLCASSSPGTLSSYEQYFGPGTRLTVT.

A remark on this clone: This is likely an artifact of a read error, given a far larger clone one base away. The CDR3 coding sequence is TGTGCCAGCACGCCGGGGCAGGGCCCCCTAGGTGGCTACACCTTC. Translated: CASTPGQGPLGGYTF. V usage is TRBV2 and J usage is TRBJ1-2; D perhaps matches TRBD1 (5 bases). The CDR3 contains 15 residues. From germline, CDR1 is SNHLY and CDR2 FYNNEI. The V and J ends lost 7 bases and 7 bases respectively, with 22 bases between them.

In the case of this clone: A read error is possible here, since a much larger clone lies one base away. Since the CDR3 does not end with the conserved phenylalanine or tryptophan, this likely comes from a read error. The chain employs TRBV29-1 and TRBJ1-1; unclear D gene. V was pared by 6 bases and J by 0 bases, with 11 bases between. The CDR3 length is 13 residues. The germline V gene has CDR1 SQVTM and CDR2 ANQGSEA. The CDR3 loop reads CSVDGQLNTEAFL. DNA of the CDR3: TGCAGCGTGGACGGGCAATTGAACACTGAAGCTTTCCTT.